This TCR beta chain was identified during a study of CD8 T cells in ankylosing spondylitis (dated by TCRdb to 2017 to 2019). About the study as a whole: The study profiled T cell receptor beta repertoires in healthy donors and ankylosing spondylitis patients to find disease-linked TCR variants. In total, the full study cohort was made up of roughly 100 healthy donors and approximately 27 ankylosing spondylitis patients. Peripheral blood samples were taken, and synovial fluid was additionally collected from ankylosing spondylitis patients.

Data came from an Illumina HiSeq 2500. Quantitative 5'-RACE with molecular barcodes was the method used to prepare the TCR beta libraries. In the source study's methods: To identify disease-linked TCR variants, a new computational method was used, one built on a probabilistic model of VDJ rearrangement. In TCRdb, the public reads were trimmed at Q25 with fastp and aligned with MiXCR, with productive beta chains retained. A single entry per CDR3 protein holds the most common genes and DNA from its merged rows. V and J calls and clone size were set by TCRdb, not the authors. The sample table records roughly 470,000 distinct CDR3 sequences; roughly a quarter of these occur just once. 0.85% to 1% of the sample comes from the top ten. Beyond this particular receptor, the publication reports: According to the report, matched synovial fluid samples from ankylosing spondylitis patients were significantly enriched for the disease-linked clones. The disease-linked clones had a CD8+ phenotype and were found at relatively low frequencies in peripheral blood. Some motif variants had previously been reported in the synovial fluid and blood of reactive arthritis patients, which suggests shared mechanisms of disease initiation. Blood from ankylosing spondylitis patients appeared to be characterized by a TCR beta motif made up of 8 or 9 highly homologous amino acid variants.

The CDR1 and CDR2 encoded by the germline V gene are LGHNA and YNFKEQ. Its CDR3 holds 16 amino acids, cysteine through phenylalanine. Of the read, only the CDR3 DNA is kept; its 48 bases are in frame from base 1. Between the V and J ends, shortened by 0 bases and 1 base respectively, the junction contains 12 bases. A word on this clonotype: Its antigen has not been determined. Qualities for individual bases were not recorded, and no much larger clone is one base off.

The origin of this receptor is a male donor with ankylosing spondylitis. The rearrangement combines TRBV4-2 with TRBJ2-5; there is no confident call for the D gene. The sequenced sample consisted of blood, either unsorted or a sorted T cell fraction (not recorded which). Here the CDR3 is given as CASSQDGRRFQETQYF. The nucleotide sequence is given as TGTGCCAGCAGCCAAGATGGTCGGCGCTTCCAAGAGACCCAGTACTTC.